This passage covers 27 T cell receptor beta chains from one sample sequenced in a study of T cell responses to AZD1222 COVID-19 vaccine. Sequencing was performed with immunoSEQ multiplex PCR; in TCRdb, only in-frame clones are kept and a portion is missing. This sample carries roughly 120,000 clones, around 87% of them seen once, and the ten largest clones take roughly 1.3%. This specimen was peripheral blood, taken on day 0 of AZD1222 vaccination. These receptor sequences come from an adult in good health.

V gene TRBV28 combines with J gene TRBJ1-2; 8 bases fit TRBD1. CDR1 is MDHEN and CDR2 is SYDVKM in the germline V gene. The CDR3 length is 13 residues. The junction had 3 bases not matched to a gene; V was cut back by 5 bases and J by 4 bases. The CDR3 is CASSPGQGYGYTF. The CDR3 bases are TGTGCCAGCAGTCCAGGACAGGGCTATGGCTACACCTTC.

The V gene is TRBV10-2, the J gene TRBJ1-3, with unresolved D. Trimming removed 3 bases from V and 6 bases from J, with 3 bases in between. CDR3 size: 11 residues. CDR1 is WSHSY and CDR2 is SAAADI in the germline V gene. DNA for the CDR3: TGCGCCAGCAGTGAAGAAAACACCATATATTTT. It specifies CASSEENTIYF.

The rearrangement joins TRBV18 to TRBJ2-7, with D possibly TRBD2 on 6 matching bases. The ends were cut back, 3 bases at V and 2 bases at J, with 11 bases in the middle. This CDR3 has 14 residues. Germline CDR1 reads KGHSH; CDR2 reads LQKENI. CDR3 nucleotide sequence: TGTGCCAGCTCACCCCCAGGAGGGACCTACGAGCAGTACTTC. Protein sequence: CASSPPGGTYEQYF. Filled out from reference TRBV18 and TRBJ2-7, the complete variable domain reads NAGVMQNPRHLVRRRGQEARLRCSPMKGHSHVYWYRQLPEEGLKFMVYLQKENIIDESGMPKERFSAEFPKEGPSILRIQQVVRGDSAAYFCASSPPGGTYEQYFGPGTRLTVT.

J is TRBJ1-2 and V is TRBV5-1, with 8 bases lining up with TRBD1. Germline V lookup: CDR1 SGHRS, CDR2 YFSETQ. Trimming removed 5 bases from V and 4 bases from J; junction bases left unmatched: 7. This CDR3 has 14 amino acids. The CDR3 reads CASRTGQGGYGYTF. CDR3 in DNA: TGCGCCAGCAGAACAGGACAGGGAGGCTATGGCTACACCTTC.

The chain combines TRBV10-3 with TRBJ1-1; D possibly corresponds to TRBD1 (6 bases). Germline V gene sequence: CDR1 ENHRY, CDR2 SYGVKD. The V gene lost 4 bases and the J gene lost 10 bases, with 16 bases spanning the gap. This CDR3 comprises 13 residues. The CDR3: CAISGHSGGAAFF. As DNA, the CDR3 is TGTGCCATCAGTGGGCATAGCGGGGGGGCAGCTTTCTTT.

The V call is TRBV3-1 (or the pseudogene TRBV3-2), the J call TRBJ2-7, with 8 bases aligning to TRBD2. This CDR3 is built from 14 residues. The ends lost 3 bases at V and 2 bases at J; junction bases unmatched: 3. CDR1 and CDR2 from the germline V gene are LGHDT and YNNKEL (reference sequence). The CDR3: CASSQRGVAYEQYF. CDR3 DNA: TGTGCCAGCAGCCAGCGGGGGGTCGCCTACGAGCAGTACTTC.

V usage is TRBV5-1 and J usage is TRBJ2-3; D tentatively reads TRBD1 or TRBD2 (6 bases each). Germline-derived CDR1 and CDR2 are SGHRS and YFSETQ. The CDR3 has 15 residues. The ends were cut back, 4 bases at V and 4 bases at J, with 16 bases in the middle. CDR3 in DNA: TGCGCCAGCAGCGCACGGGGGCCGGGGGCAGATACGCAGTATTTT. The encoded protein is CASSARGPGADTQYF.

J is TRBJ1-2 and V is TRBV19; 7 nucleotides agree with TRBD1. The J segment lost 5 bases and the V segment lost 5 bases, leaving 8 bases of the junction unmatched. CDR1 LNHDA and CDR2 SQIVND come from the germline V gene (reference sequence). This CDR3 region has 14 residues. CDR3 nucleotide sequence: TGTGCCAGTAGTTCTGATTGGACAGGTTATGGCTACACCTTC. It translates to CASSSDWTGYGYTF.

The chain recombines TRBV18 with TRBJ1-1, with a weak D call TRBD1 (5 bases). Trimming pared 0 bases from V and 1 base from J, leaving 9 bases between. Germline V CDR1 and CDR2: KGHSH, LQKENI. The CDR3 spans 15 residues. CDR3 DNA: TGTGCCAGCTCACCACCAAACGGGGGGAACACTGAAGCTTTCTTT. As protein: CASSPPNGGNTEAFF.

The chain recombines TRBV20-1 with TRBJ2-1; 7 nucleotides match TRBD2. J lost 7 bases, V lost 7 bases, and 4 bases had no gene match. CDR1 and CDR2 (germline): DFQATT, SNEGSKA (reference sequence). The CDR3 contains 11 residues. In DNA, the CDR3 is TGCAGTGGCCCGCGGGGGAATGAGCAGTTCTTC. Its translation is CSGPRGNEQFF.

V gene TRBV27 combines with J gene TRBJ2-5; 8 bases map to TRBD1. Trimming cost V 2 bases and J 8 bases; bases outside gene matches: 4. This CDR3 is 13 amino acids long. CDR1 is MNHEY and CDR2 is SMNVEV in the germline V gene (reference sequence). The CDR3 DNA follows: TGTGCCAGCAGTTTAGCTGGACAGGGAACCCAGTACTTC. Protein: CASSLAGQGTQYF.

The J gene is TRBJ2-2, the V gene TRBV7-2; 11 bases match TRBD2. This CDR3 spans 15 amino acids. In germline, CDR1 is SGHTA, CDR2 FQGNSA. The junction had 6 bases not matched to a gene; V was cut back by 5 bases and J by 7 bases. The CDR3 region has the DNA TGTGCCAGCAGCACCTCTAGCGGGGGGCGCGGGGAGCTGTTTTTT. Amino acids: CASSTSSGGRGELFF.

The chain carries TRBV27 and TRBJ1-4; no definite D call. Trimming removed 3 bases from V and 4 bases from J, with 9 bases in between. Germline V lookup: CDR1 MNHEY, CDR2 SMNVEV (reference sequence). This CDR3 spans 14 amino acids. The CDR3 bases are TGTGCCAGCAGTTTGACCGGACTTAATGAAAAACTGTTTTTT. This sequence encodes CASSLTGLNEKLFF.

Here the CDR3 reads CASSPTQAGTAIYGYTF. DNA for the CDR3: TGTGCCAGCTCACCTACTCAGGCGGGGACAGCCATTTATGGCTACACCTTC. The chain couples TRBV18 to TRBJ1-2, with 7 bases matching TRBD1. Per germline, CDR1 KGHSH and CDR2 LQKENI. The CDR3 contains 17 residues. After removal of 3 bases from V and 5 bases from J, the junction contained 15 bases not matched to a gene.

This chain uses TRBV12-3 or TRBV12-4 with TRBJ2-4; D could derive from TRBD1 or TRBD2 (5 bases each). This CDR3 has 12 residues. V was clipped by 5 bases and J by 9 bases, with 11 bases between them. CDR3 in amino acids: CASSGAGSIQYF. The CDR3 bases are TGTGCCAGCAGTGGCGCAGGGAGCATTCAGTACTTC.

V gene TRBV7-9 combines with J gene TRBJ2-1; TRBD2 matches at 11 bases. CDR1 SEHNR and CDR2 FQNEAQ come from the germline V gene (reference sequence). With 5 bases clipped from V and 4 bases from J, the junction kept 4 bases outside the gene matches. The CDR3 sequence is 15 residues long. The CDR3 nucleotides read TGTGCCAGCAGCGGTGGGACTAGCGGATACAATGAGCAGTTCTTC. Translating gives CASSGGTSGYNEQFF.

This chain connects TRBV6-5 to TRBJ2-7, with D possibly being TRBD1 or TRBD2 (6 bases each). Trimming took off 5 bases at V and 4 bases at J, with 9 bases between the two ends. The CDR3 is 12 amino acids. Germline V gives CDR1 MNHEY, CDR2 SVGAGI. CDR3 amino acids: CASSRRGYEQYF. In DNA, the CDR3 is TGTGCCAGCAGTAGGAGGGGGTACGAGCAGTACTTC.

This chain connects TRBV10-1 to TRBJ1-2; D uncertain. The germline V and J ends were trimmed by 4 bases and 1 base, with 4 bases remaining between them. The CDR3 extends over 12 amino acids. CDR1 and CDR2 from the germline V gene are WNHNN and SYGVQD (reference sequence). The CDR3 sequence is CASSARNYGYTF. In DNA form, the CDR3 reads TGCGCCAGCAGTGCCCGTAACTATGGCTACACCTTC.

The gene calls are TRBV7-9 and TRBJ1-5, with 7 nucleotides matching TRBD1. Germline V gives CDR1 SEHNR, CDR2 FQNEAQ (reference sequence). V trimming: 5 bases; J trimming: 2 bases; junction bases outside the gene matches: 12. This CDR3 spans 17 amino acids. CDR3 bases: TGTGCCAGCAGCACGACGACAGGGTTCTGGGGCAATCAGCCCCAGCATTTT. Translation: CASSTTTGFWGNQPQHF.

This chain links TRBV3-1 (or the pseudogene TRBV3-2) with TRBJ2-1; 8 nucleotides match TRBD2. V lost 2 bases to trimming and J lost 3 bases; unmatched junction nucleotides: 6. Germline CDR1 is LGHDT and CDR2 is YNNKEL (reference sequence). This CDR3 has 16 residues. The CDR3 is CASSQMSGGLYNEQFF. The DNA for the CDR3 is TGTGCCAGCAGCCAAATGAGCGGGGGCCTCTACAATGAGCAGTTCTTC.

CDR3 sequence (DNA): TGTGCCAGCAGTGCCCAGGGGGTAGGTGGCTACACCTTC. Protein sequence: CASSAQGVGGYTF. The chain links TRBV2 to TRBJ1-2; 7 nucleotides match TRBD1. V lost 4 bases to trimming and J lost 7 bases; unmatched junction nucleotides: 6. The CDR3 sequence is 13 residues long. In germline, CDR1 is SNHLY, CDR2 FYNNEI.

As regards this clone: The same CDR3 arises from other DNA sequences in this sample as well. The V call is TRBV5-1, the J call TRBJ1-1; D gene ambiguous. This CDR3 spans 13 amino acids. The germline V and J ends were trimmed by 0 bases and 3 bases, with 6 bases remaining between them. Per germline, CDR1 SGHRS and CDR2 YFSETQ. CDR3: CASSLVGYTEAFF. CDR3 in DNA: TGCGCCAGCAGCTTGGTCGGGTACACTGAAGCTTTCTTT.

The chain recombines TRBV10-1 with TRBJ2-5; D might be TRBD2 (7 bases). Germline values: CDR1 WNHNN, CDR2 SYGVQD (reference sequence). The V gene lost 7 bases and the J gene lost 6 bases, with 15 bases spanning the gap. The CDR3 is made up of 13 amino acids. CDR3 nucleotides: TGCGCCAGCAAACACCGGGGGGCCAAGACCCAGTACTTC. As protein: CASKHRGAKTQYF.

J is TRBJ1-2 and V is TRBV3-1 (or the pseudogene TRBV3-2); D ambiguous. From germline, CDR1 is LGHDT and CDR2 YNNKEL (reference sequence). Trimming cost V 1 base and J 4 bases, with 13 bases left between them. This CDR3 has 15 residues. The DNA of the CDR3 is TGTGCCAGCAGCCAAGGGTCTGGCGGCCTCTATGGCTACACCTTC. Its protein product is CASSQGSGGLYGYTF.

This clone was seen once. The chain links TRBV3-1 (or the pseudogene TRBV3-2) to TRBJ1-2, with D maybe TRBD1 (5 bases). The V gene's germline CDR1 is LGHDT and CDR2 YNNKEL (reference sequence). With 0 bases removed from V and 4 bases from J, the gap between germline ends came to 12 bases. This CDR3 is 15 amino acids long. Here the CDR3 DNA reads TGTGCCAGCAGCCAAGAACGGGACCGTGGCTATGGCTACACCTTC. Encoded protein: CASSQERDRGYGYTF.

The rearrangement joins TRBV4-1 to TRBJ1-3; D call uncertain. Looked up from germline, CDR1 is MGHRA and CDR2 is YSYEKL. The V end lost 1 base, the J end lost 3 bases, and 4 bases lay between the germline ends. CDR3 size: 13 residues. CDR3 bases: TGCGCCAGCAGCCAAGTCGGTGGAAACACCATATATTTT. Translated, it gives CASSQVGGNTIYF.

This chain connects TRBV19 to TRBJ1-4; D ambiguous. The CDR3 length is 15 residues. Germline assignment: CDR1 LNHDA and CDR2 SQIVND (reference sequence). Trimming left V 7 bases short and J 0 bases short, with 12 bases between. This chain's CDR3 is CASTVDGATNEKLFF. The CDR3 nucleotides read TGTGCCAGTACCGTTGACGGTGCAACTAATGAAAAACTGTTTTTT.